The present entry profiles one T cell receptor (beta chain) with its context. Its antigen is currently unknown. The sample is drawn from a study of T cells in tuberculosis. Study-wide background: This South African cohort compared adolescents with or without latent tuberculosis against adults with active tuberculosis.

Study outcomes and limitations: Active tuberculosis alpha repertoires lay closer to GMM-specific TCRs than controls'.

Method: immunoSEQ multiplex PCR; TCRdb's copy keeps in-frame clones and lacks some. The sample lists roughly 35,000 clones; 85% to 95% were seen once. The CDR3 sequence is 13 residues long. Germline CDR1 is SGHRS and CDR2 is YFSETQ. Deletions cut 4 bases from V and 7 bases from J, with 15 bases between. The TCR was taken from a donor aged 10 to 29 with latent tuberculosis or without tuberculosis infection. Material: PBMCs. The gene calls are TRBV5-1 and TRBJ2-7, with D unclear. CDR3 nucleotide sequence: TGCGCCAGCAGCCTGGAATTCTACGATGAGCAGTACTTC. Encoded protein: CASSLEFYDEQYF.